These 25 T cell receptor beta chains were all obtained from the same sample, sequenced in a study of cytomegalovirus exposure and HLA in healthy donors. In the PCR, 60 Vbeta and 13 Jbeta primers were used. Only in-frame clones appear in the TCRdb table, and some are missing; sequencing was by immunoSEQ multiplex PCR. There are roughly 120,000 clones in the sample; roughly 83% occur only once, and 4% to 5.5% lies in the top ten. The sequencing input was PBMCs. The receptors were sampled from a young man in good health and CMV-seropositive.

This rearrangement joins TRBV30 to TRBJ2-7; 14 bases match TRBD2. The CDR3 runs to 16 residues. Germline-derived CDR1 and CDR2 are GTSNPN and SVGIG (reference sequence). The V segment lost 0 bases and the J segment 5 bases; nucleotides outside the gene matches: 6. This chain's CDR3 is CAWSVKGTSGRNEQYF. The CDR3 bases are TGTGCCTGGAGTGTAAAAGGGACTAGCGGGAGAAACGAGCAGTACTTC.

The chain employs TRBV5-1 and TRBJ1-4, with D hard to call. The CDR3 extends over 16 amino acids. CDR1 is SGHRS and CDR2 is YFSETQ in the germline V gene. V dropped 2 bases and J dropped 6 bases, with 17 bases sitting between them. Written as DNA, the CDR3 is TGCGCCAGCAGCTTCCGAGGGTTCGGCCTGGATGAAAAACTGTTTTTT. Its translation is CASSFRGFGLDEKLFF.

The CDR3 nucleotides read TGTGCCAGCAGCTTATTCACTACCCCGGGTAGTGACCAGTACTTC. Its protein is CASSLFTTPGSDQYF. J is TRBJ2-5 and V is TRBV7-2, with D unclear. The CDR3 runs to 15 residues. Germline CDR1 SGHTA, CDR2 FQGNSA. Between the trimmed V and J ends, which lost 2 bases and 10 bases, there was a span of 20 bases.

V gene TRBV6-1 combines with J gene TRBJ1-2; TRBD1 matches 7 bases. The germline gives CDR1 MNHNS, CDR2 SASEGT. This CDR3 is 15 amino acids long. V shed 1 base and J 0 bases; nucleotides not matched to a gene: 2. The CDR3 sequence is CASSEGGTANYGYTF. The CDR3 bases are TGTGCCAGCAGTGAAGGCGGGACAGCTAACTATGGCTACACCTTC.

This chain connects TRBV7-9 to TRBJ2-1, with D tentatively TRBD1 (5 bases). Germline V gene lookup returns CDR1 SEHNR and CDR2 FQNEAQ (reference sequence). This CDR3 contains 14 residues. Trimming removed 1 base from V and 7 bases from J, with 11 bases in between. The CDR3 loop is CASSLVGRGNEQFF. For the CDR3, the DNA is TGTGCCAGCAGCTTAGTGGGGCGCGGTAATGAGCAGTTCTTC.

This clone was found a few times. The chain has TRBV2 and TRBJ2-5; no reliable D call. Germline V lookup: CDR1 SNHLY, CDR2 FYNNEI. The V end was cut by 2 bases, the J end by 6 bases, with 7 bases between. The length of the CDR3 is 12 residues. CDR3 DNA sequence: TGTGCCAGCAGTGAACCCCCCAAGACCCAGTACTTC. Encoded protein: CASSEPPKTQYF.

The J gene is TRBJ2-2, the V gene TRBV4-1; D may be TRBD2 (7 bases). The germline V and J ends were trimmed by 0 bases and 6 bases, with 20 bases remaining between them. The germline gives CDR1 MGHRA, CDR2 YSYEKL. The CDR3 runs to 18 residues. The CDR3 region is CASSQERMRGGVPGELFF. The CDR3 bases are TGCGCCAGCAGCCAAGAAAGGATGAGGGGGGGGGTCCCCGGGGAGCTGTTTTTT.

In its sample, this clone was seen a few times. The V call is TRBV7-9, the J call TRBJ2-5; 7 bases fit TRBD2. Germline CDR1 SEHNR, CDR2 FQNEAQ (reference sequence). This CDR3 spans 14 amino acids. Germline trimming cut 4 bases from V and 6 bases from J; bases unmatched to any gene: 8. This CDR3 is CASSSGWGGQTQYF. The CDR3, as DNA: TGTGCCAGCAGCTCCGGTTGGGGGGGACAGACCCAGTACTTC.

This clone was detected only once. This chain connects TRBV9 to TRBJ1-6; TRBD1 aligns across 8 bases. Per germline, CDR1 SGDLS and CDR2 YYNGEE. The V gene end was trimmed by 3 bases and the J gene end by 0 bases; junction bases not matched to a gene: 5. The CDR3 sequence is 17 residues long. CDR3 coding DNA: TGTGCCAGCAGCGGGACAGGGCCGAGCTCCTATAATTCACCCCTCCACTTT. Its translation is CASSGTGPSSYNSPLHF.

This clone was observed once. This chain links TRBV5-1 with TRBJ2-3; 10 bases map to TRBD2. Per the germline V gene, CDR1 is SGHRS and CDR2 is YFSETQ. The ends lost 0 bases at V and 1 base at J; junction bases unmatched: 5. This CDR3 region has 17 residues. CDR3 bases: TGCGCCAGCAGCTTGGTTGGAAGCGGGGGGGGCACAGATACGCAGTATTTT. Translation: CASSLVGSGGGTDTQYF.

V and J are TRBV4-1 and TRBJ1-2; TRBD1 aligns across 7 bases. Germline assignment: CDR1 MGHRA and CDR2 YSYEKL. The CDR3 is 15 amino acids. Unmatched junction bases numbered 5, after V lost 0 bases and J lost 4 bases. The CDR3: CASSQERGRLYGYTF. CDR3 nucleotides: TGCGCCAGCAGCCAAGAAAGGGGGCGCCTCTATGGCTACACCTTC.

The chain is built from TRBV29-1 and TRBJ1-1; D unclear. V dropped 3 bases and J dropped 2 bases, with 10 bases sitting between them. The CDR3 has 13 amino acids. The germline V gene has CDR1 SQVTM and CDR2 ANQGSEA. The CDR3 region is CSVESGANTEAFF. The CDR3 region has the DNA TGCAGCGTTGAGTCCGGAGCCAACACTGAAGCTTTCTTT.

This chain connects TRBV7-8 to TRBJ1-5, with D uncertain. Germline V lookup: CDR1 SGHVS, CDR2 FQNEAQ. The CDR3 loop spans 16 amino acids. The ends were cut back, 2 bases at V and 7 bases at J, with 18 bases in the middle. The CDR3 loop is CASSLSSREEGQPQHF. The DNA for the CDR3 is TGTGCCAGCAGCTTATCTTCCCGGGAGGAGGGACAGCCCCAGCATTTT.

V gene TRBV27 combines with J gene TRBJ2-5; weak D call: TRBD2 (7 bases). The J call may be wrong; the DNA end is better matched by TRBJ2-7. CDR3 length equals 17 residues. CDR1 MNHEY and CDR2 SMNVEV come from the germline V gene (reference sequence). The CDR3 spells CASSQISRGGGPYEQYF. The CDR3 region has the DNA TGTGCCAGCAGTCAGATATCGAGGGGCGGGGGCCCGTACGAGCAGTACTTC.

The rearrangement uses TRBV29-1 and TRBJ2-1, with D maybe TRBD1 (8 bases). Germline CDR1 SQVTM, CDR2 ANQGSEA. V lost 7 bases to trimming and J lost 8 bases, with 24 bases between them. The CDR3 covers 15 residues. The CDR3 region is CSGGGGRQGRDEQFF. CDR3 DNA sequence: TGCAGCGGGGGGGGCGGGCGACAGGGGAGGGATGAGCAGTTCTTC.

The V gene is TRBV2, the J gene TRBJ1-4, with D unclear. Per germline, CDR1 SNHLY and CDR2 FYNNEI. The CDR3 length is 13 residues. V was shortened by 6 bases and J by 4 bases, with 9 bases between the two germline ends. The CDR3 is CASRRAVNEKLFF. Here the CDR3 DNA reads TGTGCCAGCAGGCGAGCGGTTAATGAAAAACTGTTTTTT.

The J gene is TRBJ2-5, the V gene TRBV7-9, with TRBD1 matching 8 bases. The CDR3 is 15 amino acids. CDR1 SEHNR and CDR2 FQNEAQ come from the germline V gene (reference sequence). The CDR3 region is CSVQNPRQGWETQYF. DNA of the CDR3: TGTTCCGTTCAAAACCCGAGACAGGGGTGGGAGACCCAGTACTTC.

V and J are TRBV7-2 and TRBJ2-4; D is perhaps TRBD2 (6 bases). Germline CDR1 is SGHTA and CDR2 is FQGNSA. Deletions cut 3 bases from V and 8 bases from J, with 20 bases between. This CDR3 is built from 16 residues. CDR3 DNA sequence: TGTGCCAGCAGCTTGAGATCTGGGGAGGCGTCGGACATTCAGTACTTC. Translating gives CASSLRSGEASDIQYF.

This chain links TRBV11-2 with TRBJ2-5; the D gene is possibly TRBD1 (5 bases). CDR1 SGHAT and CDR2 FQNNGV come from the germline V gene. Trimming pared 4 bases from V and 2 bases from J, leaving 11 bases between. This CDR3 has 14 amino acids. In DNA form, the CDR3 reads TGTGCCAGCAGCTACAGGAGTAGACAAGAGACCCAGTACTTC. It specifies CASSYRSRQETQYF.

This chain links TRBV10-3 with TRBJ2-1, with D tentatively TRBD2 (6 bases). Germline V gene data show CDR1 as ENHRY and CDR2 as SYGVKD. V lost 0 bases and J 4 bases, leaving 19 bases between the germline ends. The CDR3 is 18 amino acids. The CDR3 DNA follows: TGTGCCATCAGTGAGTCATCCGCTATTCGGGGGATATACAATGAGCAGTTCTTC. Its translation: CAISESSAIRGIYNEQFF.

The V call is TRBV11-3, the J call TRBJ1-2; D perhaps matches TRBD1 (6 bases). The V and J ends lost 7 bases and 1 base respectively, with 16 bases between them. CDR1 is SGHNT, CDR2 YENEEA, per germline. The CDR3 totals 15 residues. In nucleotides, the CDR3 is TGTGCCAGCAACCAGGGGATTGACCTTAACTATGGCTACACCTTC. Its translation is CASNQGIDLNYGYTF.

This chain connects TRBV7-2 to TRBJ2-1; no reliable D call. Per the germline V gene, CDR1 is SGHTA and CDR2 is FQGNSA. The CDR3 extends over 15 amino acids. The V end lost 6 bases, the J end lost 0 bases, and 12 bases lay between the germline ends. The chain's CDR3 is CASRAERNSYNEQFF. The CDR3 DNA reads TGTGCCAGCAGGGCGGAAAGGAACTCCTACAATGAGCAGTTCTTC.

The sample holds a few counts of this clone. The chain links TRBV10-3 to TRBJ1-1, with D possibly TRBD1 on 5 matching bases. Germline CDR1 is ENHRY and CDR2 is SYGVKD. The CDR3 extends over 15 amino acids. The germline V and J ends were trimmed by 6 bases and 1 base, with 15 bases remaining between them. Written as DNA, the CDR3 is TGTGCCATCAGAGCGTGGGGGGTAGGGAACACTGAAGCTTTCTTT. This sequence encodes CAIRAWGVGNTEAFF.

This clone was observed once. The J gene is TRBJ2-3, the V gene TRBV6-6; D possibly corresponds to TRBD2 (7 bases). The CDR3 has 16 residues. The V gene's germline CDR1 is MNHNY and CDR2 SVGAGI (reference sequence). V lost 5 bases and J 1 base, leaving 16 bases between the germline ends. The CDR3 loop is CASSPTGGAGTDTQYF. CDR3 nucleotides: TGTGCCAGCAGTCCCACTGGGGGGGCAGGCACAGATACGCAGTATTTT.

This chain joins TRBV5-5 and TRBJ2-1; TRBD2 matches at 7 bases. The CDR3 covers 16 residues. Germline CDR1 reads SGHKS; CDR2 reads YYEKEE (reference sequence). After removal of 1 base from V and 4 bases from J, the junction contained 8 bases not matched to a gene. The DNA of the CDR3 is TGTGCCAGCAGCTTGACCTTTGCGGGGGAATACAATGAGCAGTTCTTC. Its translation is CASSLTFAGEYNEQFF.